A single sample gave rise to the 24 T cell receptor beta chains below, sequenced in a study of CD8 T cells in Susac syndrome. Random hexamers were used to reverse transcribe the RNA input (roughly 0.5 to 1 ug). In TCRdb, the immunoSEQ multiplex PCR reads were re-called with MiXCR into one record per CDR3 protein. Here the sample spans 300,000 or so distinct CDR3 sequences, 90% to 95% being singletons. The source material was CD4+ T cells from PBMCs. Receptor source: a human donor with multiple sclerosis.

The chain employs TRBV29-1 and TRBJ1-1, with TRBD1 matching over 8 bases. Trimming at V came to 2 bases and at J to 1 base, leaving 3 bases not matched to a gene. The CDR3 spans 14 residues. Looked up from germline, CDR1 is SQVTM and CDR2 is ANQGSEA. CDR3 sequence: CSVERTGGNTEAFF. As DNA, the CDR3 is TGCAGCGTTGAAAGAACAGGGGGGAACACTGAAGCTTTCTTT.

The V call is TRBV24-1, the J call TRBJ2-7; 7 bases line up with TRBD1. The trim removed 1 base at V and 2 bases at J, leaving 13 bases unmatched. Germline values: CDR1 KGHDR, CDR2 SFDVKD. The CDR3 spans 18 residues. CDR3 in DNA: TGTGCCACCAGTGATTTAGAACCGGACAGGACCTTAACCTACGAGCAGTACTTC. This gives the protein CATSDLEPDRTLTYEQYF.

The chain is built from TRBV7-3 and TRBJ1-1; maybe TRBD1 (6 bases). V was shortened by 5 bases and J by 4 bases, with 14 bases between the two germline ends. This CDR3 is built from 14 residues. Germline CDR1 and CDR2: SGHTA and FQGTGA. CDR3 DNA sequence: TGTGCCAGCAGCAAAACCAGGGGTAGCACTGAAGCTTTCTTT. Its protein is CASSKTRGSTEAFF.

This clonotype was picked up a small number of times. The chain carries TRBV30 and TRBJ2-5; D unresolved. The V end lost 3 bases, the J end lost 5 bases, and 4 bases lay between the germline ends. The CDR3 contains 10 residues. CDR1 and CDR2 (germline): GTSNPN, SVGIG (reference sequence). The CDR3 protein is CAWRGETQYF. Here the CDR3 DNA reads TGTGCCTGGAGGGGTGAGACCCAGTACTTC.

This chain joins TRBV28 and TRBJ1-2, with D uncertain. Germline CDR1 MDHEN, CDR2 SYDVKM. The CDR3 has 14 residues. Trimming stripped 5 bases from V and 5 bases from J, with 15 bases between. The CDR3 coding sequence is TGTGCCAGCAGTCCCTCCCGGAGGGTTTATGGCTACACCTTC. This gives the protein CASSPSRRVYGYTF.

This CDR3 reads CASSQGQGNSPLHF. The DNA for the CDR3 is TGTGCCAGCAGCCAAGGGCAGGGGAATTCACCCCTCCACTTT. The rearrangement joins TRBV3-1 to TRBJ1-6; possible D gene TRBD1, 6 bases. V lost 1 base and J 7 bases, leaving 8 bases between the germline ends. Looked up from germline, CDR1 is LGHDT and CDR2 is YNNKEL (reference sequence). The CDR3 sequence is 14 residues long.

The rearrangement links TRBV5-4 to TRBJ1-1, with unresolved D. The germline V and J ends were trimmed by 0 bases and 1 base, with 10 bases remaining between them. The germline CDR1 and CDR2 sequences are SGHNT and YYREEE (reference sequence). The CDR3 covers 15 residues. This chain's CDR3 is CASSLEVPGNTEAFF. CDR3 in DNA: TGTGCCAGCAGCTTGGAAGTTCCGGGGAACACTGAAGCTTTCTTT.

This chain joins TRBV5-4 and TRBJ1-2; D not certain. In germline, CDR1 is SGHNT, CDR2 YYREEE (reference sequence). The V end lost 4 bases, the J end lost 6 bases, and 22 bases lay between the germline ends. The CDR3 runs to 16 residues. This chain's CDR3 is CASSPDKIFLGDGYTF. CDR3 DNA: TGTGCCAGCAGCCCCGATAAGATATTCCTAGGAGATGGCTACACCTTC.

The chain has TRBV5-4 and TRBJ1-1, with 7 positions matching TRBD1. With V trimmed by 4 bases and J by 0 bases, 3 bases remained unmatched. Germline V gives CDR1 SGHNT, CDR2 YYREEE (reference sequence). The CDR3 totals 14 residues. CDR3 in DNA: TGTGCCAGCAGCCCAGGGGGTATGAACACTGAAGCTTTCTTT. Its protein is CASSPGGMNTEAFF.

J is TRBJ1-5 and V is TRBV7-2; maybe TRBD1 (5 bases). V lost 3 bases to trimming and J lost 5 bases, with 8 bases between them. The CDR3 has 13 amino acids. Germline-derived CDR1 and CDR2 are SGHTA and FQGNSA. The chain's CDR3 is CASSLMGDQPQHF. The DNA for the CDR3 is TGTGCCAGCAGCTTGATGGGGGATCAGCCCCAGCATTTT.

This clonotype was observed a single time. J is TRBJ1-1 and V is TRBV2; TRBD1 matches at 10 bases. CDR1 is SNHLY and CDR2 is FYNNEI in the germline V gene. The CDR3 is 17 residues long. J was trimmed by 4 bases and V by 6 bases; bases with no gene match: 14. This CDR3 is CASRATGGQARGTEAFF. The CDR3 nucleotides read TGTGCCAGCAGGGCGACAGGGGGCCAGGCCAGAGGCACTGAAGCTTTCTTT. Variable domain in full (rest from reference TRBV2 and TRBJ1-1): EPEVTQTPSHQVTQMGQEVILRCVPISNHLYFYWYRQILGQKVEFLVSFYNNEISEKSEIFDDQFSVERPDGSNFTLKIRSTKLEDSAMYFCASRATGGQARGTEAFFGQGTRLTVV.

The chain has TRBV2 and TRBJ1-1; tentative D call: TRBD1 (6 bases). Trimming took off 3 bases at V and 4 bases at J, with 12 bases between the two ends. Per the germline V gene, CDR1 is SNHLY and CDR2 is FYNNEI. The CDR3 covers 14 residues. In DNA form, the CDR3 reads TGTGCCAGCAGTGATCGAATCAGGGGCACTGAAGCTTTCTTT. This codes for CASSDRIRGTEAFF.

The chain joins TRBV20-1 to TRBJ2-4; weak D call: TRBD2 (5 bases). V was trimmed by 6 bases and J by 0 bases, leaving 12 bases between them. Germline V CDR1 and CDR2: DFQATT, SNEGSKA (reference sequence). The CDR3 is 14 residues long. CDR3 amino acids: CSAERQLAKNIQYF. The CDR3 DNA is TGCAGTGCCGAGCGGCAGCTAGCCAAAAACATTCAGTACTTC.

J is TRBJ2-7 and V is TRBV18; D uncertain. CDR1 and CDR2 (germline): KGHSH, LQKENI. V was trimmed by 0 bases and J by 0 bases, leaving 9 bases between them. CDR3 size: 15 residues. The CDR3 sequence is CASSPPGQSSYEQYF. Here the CDR3 DNA reads TGTGCCAGCTCACCACCGGGCCAGTCCTCCTACGAGCAGTACTTC.

V usage is TRBV6-2 or TRBV6-3 and J usage is TRBJ1-2; weak D call: TRBD1 (5 bases). There are 15 residues in the CDR3. Germline CDR1 MNHEY, CDR2 SVGEGT. Trimming pared 4 bases from V and 1 base from J, leaving 13 bases between. The CDR3, as DNA: TGTGCCAGCAGTTCCGGAGACAGTGTTAACTATGGCTACACCTTC. Protein: CASSSGDSVNYGYTF.

This chain links TRBV7-8 with TRBJ1-5; a possible D gene is TRBD1 (5 bases). Germline V CDR1 and CDR2: SGHVS, FQNEAQ. Trimming shortened V by 6 bases and J by 6 bases, and 12 bases separated the two germline ends. The CDR3 runs to 13 residues. The CDR3 bases are TGTGCCAGCAGACGGGACGGCTTTCAGCCCCAGCATTTT. Protein sequence: CASRRDGFQPQHF.

This sequence joins TRBV10-3 and TRBJ1-1; 12 bases agree with TRBD1. Trimming at V came to 6 bases and at J to 10 bases, leaving 9 bases not matched to a gene. This CDR3 comprises 14 residues. Germline CDR1 ENHRY, CDR2 SYGVKD. CDR3 sequence reads: CAIRAGTGGVGAFF. The CDR3 DNA is TGTGCCATCAGGGCCGGGACAGGGGGCGTGGGAGCTTTCTTT.

The chain joins TRBV7-2 to TRBJ1-2; 7 bases match TRBD1. The length of the CDR3 is 15 residues. V lost 5 bases, J lost 4 bases, and 10 bases stayed unmatched. Germline CDR1 reads SGHTA; CDR2 reads FQGNSA. CDR3 nucleotide sequence: TGTGCCAGCAGCCCAACCCGGACAGGTTTCTATGGCTACACCTTC. It specifies CASSPTRTGFYGYTF.

The chain carries TRBV11-2 and TRBJ2-3; 13 bases match TRBD2. The CDR3 runs to 15 residues. Germline CDR1 is SGHAT and CDR2 is FQNNGV. V lost 0 bases to trimming and J lost 7 bases; unmatched junction nucleotides: 1. Here the CDR3 reads CASSLELAGGYTQYF. The CDR3, as DNA: TGTGCCAGCAGCTTAGAACTAGCGGGAGGGTATACGCAGTATTTT. The variable domain in full, with the rest retrieved from reference TRBV11-2 and TRBJ2-3, is EAGVAQSPRYKIIEKRQSVAFWCNPISGHATLYWYQQILGQGPKLLIQFQNNGVVDDSQLPKDRFSAERLKGVDSTLKIQPAKLEDSAVYLCASSLELAGGYTQYFGPGTRLTVL.

In DNA form, the CDR3 reads TGTGCCAGCAGCTTAAGGCGGGTGAGCTCCTACAATGAGCAGTTCTTC. Amino acid sequence: CASSLRRVSSYNEQFF. V gene TRBV5-4 combines with J gene TRBJ2-1; D possibly corresponds to TRBD2 (5 bases). This CDR3 comprises 16 residues. Germline CDR1 and CDR2: SGHNT and YYREEE (reference sequence). V dropped 2 bases and J dropped 0 bases, with 12 bases sitting between them.

This chain links TRBV3-1 with TRBJ1-4, with D possibly TRBD1 on 5 matching bases. V was pared by 5 bases and J by 6 bases, with 16 bases between. Germline CDR1 and CDR2: LGHDT and YNNKEL (reference sequence). CDR3 length equals 15 residues. Written as DNA, the CDR3 is TGTGCCAGCAGCTTTGCAGGGACTGCGGATGAAAAACTGTTTTTT. It encodes CASSFAGTADEKLFF.

This clonotype showed up just once. The V and J genes are TRBV19 and TRBJ1-1; TRBD1 matches at 7 bases. The CDR3 is 14 amino acids. The ends lost 9 bases at V and 3 bases at J; junction bases unmatched: 10. Germline V gene sequence: CDR1 LNHDA, CDR2 SQIVND (reference sequence). The CDR3 here is CASRRAQGDTEAFF. CDR3 nucleotide sequence: TGTGCCAGCCGCCGGGCGCAGGGGGACACTGAAGCTTTCTTT.

The chain's CDR3 is CASSHTFGPQDGYTF. CDR3 DNA: TGTGCCAGCAGTCACACCTTCGGACCGCAAGATGGCTACACCTTC. The chain has TRBV6-2 or TRBV6-3 and TRBJ1-2; the D is unclear. This CDR3 region has 15 residues. Germline lookup yields CDR1 MNHEY and CDR2 SVGEGT. V lost 5 bases to trimming and J lost 6 bases, with 19 bases between them.

V gene TRBV19 combines with J gene TRBJ1-1; D remains ambiguous. The germline V and J ends were trimmed by 9 bases and 3 bases, with 17 bases remaining between them. Germline CDR1 reads LNHDA; CDR2 reads SQIVND (reference sequence). The CDR3 is 14 residues long. DNA of the CDR3: TGTGCCAGCGAGGAAGTAGGTGGGTACACTGAAGCTTTCTTT. The encoded protein is CASEEVGGYTEAFF.